A single sample is the source of the 14 T cell receptor beta chains below, sequenced in a study of shared clonotypes between healthy human individuals. Data came from immunoSEQ multiplex PCR; TCRdb stores just in-frame clones and leaves some out. The data contain fewer than 650,000 clones, about 79% of them singletons. Sequenced sample: PBMCs. The receptors derive from a woman in her 40s in good health. Some clones in this sample may be carry-over from other donors' samples.

The rearrangement uses TRBV7-2 and TRBJ1-3, with D possibly matching TRBD1 (5 bases). The V end lost 2 bases, the J end lost 4 bases, and 15 bases lay between the germline ends. The CDR3 extends over 16 amino acids. Germline CDR1 and CDR2: SGHTA and FQGNSA. CDR3 sequence: CASSLQPTVTGNTIYF. The DNA for the CDR3 is TGTGCCAGCAGCTTACAACCGACAGTCACGGGAAACACCATATATTTT.

V is TRBV19 and J is TRBJ2-4; D possibly corresponds to TRBD2 (6 bases). V was pared by 5 bases and J by 8 bases, with 13 bases between. There are 13 residues in the CDR3. Per germline, CDR1 LNHDA and CDR2 SQIVND (reference sequence). For the CDR3, the DNA is TGTGCCAGTAGTCGGGCGCGGGGTGACATTCAGTACTTC. This gives the protein CASSRARGDIQYF.

This clone was seen a handful of times. V and J are TRBV4-3 and TRBJ2-3; 9 positions agree with TRBD1. CDR3 length: 16 amino acids. Losses at the gene ends were 0 bases for V and 1 base for J; bases not matched to a gene: 2. Germline assignment: CDR1 LGHNA and CDR2 YSLEER. The CDR3 region is CASSQEGQGGTDTQYF. The CDR3 DNA is TGCGCCAGCAGCCAAGAGGGACAGGGAGGCACAGATACGCAGTATTTT.

The CDR3 coding sequence is TGTGCCAGCAGCTTAGTTCCCGGCTCCGGGGAGCTGTTTTTT. Encoded protein: CASSLVPGSGELFF. The chain combines TRBV7-9 with TRBJ2-2; the D is unclear. With 1 base removed from V and 6 bases from J, the gap between germline ends came to 9 bases. CDR3 length: 14 residues. CDR1 and CDR2 (germline): SEHNR, FQNEAQ (reference sequence).

The chain uses TRBV5-6 and TRBJ1-1; D unclear. CDR3 size: 11 residues. With 0 bases removed from V and 6 bases from J, the gap between germline ends came to 3 bases. From germline, CDR1 is SGHDT and CDR2 YYEEEE. The CDR3 bases are TGTGCCAGCAGCTTGGCCTCTGAAGCTTTCTTT. It encodes CASSLASEAFF.

The V call is TRBV5-1, the J call TRBJ2-5, with D hard to call. Germline CDR1 reads SGHRS; CDR2 reads YFSETQ. The CDR3 length is 12 residues. V was pared by 0 bases and J by 5 bases, with 5 bases between. The DNA for the CDR3 is TGCGCCAGCAGCTTGGAGTTCGAGACCCAGTACTTC. Residues: CASSLEFETQYF.

As regards this clone: A read error likely explains this, since a far larger clone differs by one base. The J gene is TRBJ2-7, the V gene TRBV9; the match to TRBD2 covers 11 bases. Germline V CDR1 and CDR2: SGDLS, YYNGEE. The CDR3 covers 14 residues. V was clipped by 0 bases and J by 8 bases; unmatched bases: 4. The CDR3 DNA sequence: TGTGCCAGCAGCGTAGGTAGCGGGAGGGAAAAGCAGTACTTC. It encodes CASSVGSGREKQYF.

This clone has just one count. The V gene is TRBV15, the J gene TRBJ2-6; D perhaps matches TRBD2 (6 bases). V lost 1 base to trimming and J lost 0 bases, with 7 bases between them. Germline V gene data show CDR1 as LNHNV and CDR2 as YYDKDF (reference sequence). The CDR3 spans 16 residues. CDR3 bases: TGTGCCACCAGCAGAGGGCGGGACTCTGGGGCCAACGTCCTGACTTTC. Amino acids: CATSRGRDSGANVLTF.

This clone was seen more than once but under ten times. V gene TRBV9 combines with J gene TRBJ2-1; weak D call: TRBD1 (6 bases). Germline loops: CDR1 SGDLS, CDR2 YYNGEE. The CDR3 loop spans 13 amino acids. Trimming took 2 bases from V and 9 from J, leaving 12 bases between them. The chain's CDR3 is CASSVQGIGEQFF. CDR3 sequence (DNA): TGTGCCAGCAGCGTTCAGGGGATTGGTGAGCAGTTCTTC.

This clone occurred many times. The chain carries TRBV11-3 and TRBJ2-1; 7 bases agree with TRBD2. The CDR3 is 14 residues long. Germline V gene sequence: CDR1 SGHNT, CDR2 YENEEA. J lost 3 bases, V lost 5 bases, and 4 bases had no gene match. The CDR3 reads CASSQTSRYNEQFF. The CDR3 nucleotides read TGTGCCAGCAGCCAGACTAGCCGCTACAATGAGCAGTTCTTC. Full variable domain (missing parts from reference TRBV11-3 and TRBJ2-1): EAGVVQSPRYKIIEKKQPVAFWCNPISGHNTLYWYLQNLGQGPELLIRYENEEAVDDSQLPKDRFSAERLKGVDSTLKIQPAELGDSAVYLCASSQTSRYNEQFFGPGTRLTVL.

The V call is TRBV27, the J call TRBJ1-6; no firm D call. V was clipped by 8 bases and J by 11 bases, with 7 bases between them. Germline V gene sequence: CDR1 MNHEY, CDR2 SMNVEV (reference sequence). The CDR3 length is 10 residues. Written as DNA, the CDR3 is TGTGCCAGCTGCTGGCCACCCCTCCACTTT. This encodes CASCWPPLHF.

The rearrangement joins TRBV5-1 to TRBJ1-4; 7 bases are shared with TRBD1. The germline V gene encodes CDR1 SGHRS and CDR2 YFSETQ. There are 13 residues in the CDR3. J lost 6 bases, V lost 4 bases, and 3 bases had no gene match. As DNA, the CDR3 is TGCGCCAGCAGCCGGGACAGTGATGAAAAACTGTTTTTT. Protein sequence: CASSRDSDEKLFF.

The J gene is TRBJ1-3, the V gene TRBV11-2; D unclear. Germline CDR1 is SGHAT and CDR2 is FQNNGV. The ends were cut back, 1 base at V and 0 bases at J, with 13 bases in the middle. This CDR3 is 17 amino acids long. DNA of the CDR3: TGTGCCAGCAGCTTAGCGGCCGCTTACTTCTCTGGAAACACCATATATTTT. Protein product: CASSLAAAYFSGNTIYF.

The gene calls are TRBV30 and TRBJ2-7; 7 bases fit TRBD2. The junction had 9 bases not matched to a gene; V was cut back by 0 bases and J by 7 bases. Looked up from germline, CDR1 is GTSNPN and CDR2 is SVGIG (reference sequence). There are 14 residues in the CDR3. In nucleotides, the CDR3 is TGTGCCTGGAGTGTAGGGGCGGGAGTTGGGGAGCAGTACTTC. Translation gives CAWSVGAGVGEQYF.